The sequence of this T cell receptor beta chain was determined in a study of T-cell reconstitution after alpha-beta-depleted transplantation in children. Unique molecular identifiers were incorporated when the TCRbeta library was constructed. TCRdb recomputed calls from the PCR reads with MiXCR, one row per CDR3 protein. The repertoire has around 400,000 distinct CDR3 sequences, 20% of them found once; the top ten carry less than 4.5%. There are 15 residues in the CDR3. With V trimmed by 6 bases and J by 8 bases, 8 bases remained unmatched. CDR1 and CDR2 (germline): WNHNN, SYGVQD (reference sequence).

This sequence joins TRBV10-1 and TRBJ2-1, with TRBD1 matching over 12 bases. Sequenced material: PBMCs from the stem cell graft donor, taken from the stem cell graft. This TCR was sampled from a human donor who donated a stem cell graft to a child with acute myeloid leukemia. This CDR3 is CASSGPGQGAHEQFF. As DNA, the CDR3 is TGCGCCAGCAGCGGGCCGGGACAGGGGGCTCATGAGCAGTTCTTC.